This T cell receptor (beta chain) was sequenced during a study of cytomegalovirus exposure and HLA in healthy donors. V was pared by 0 bases and J by 8 bases, with 11 bases of the junction left unmatched. Per the germline V gene, CDR1 is LGHNA and CDR2 is YNFKEQ. The CDR3 is 17 amino acids. A multiplex PCR was run with 60 Vbeta primers and 13 Jbeta primers. Here immunoSEQ multiplex PCR was the method, and the copy in TCRdb shows in-frame clones only, minus some. This table has around 190,000 clones, about 77% appearing once. The specimen was PBMCs. The sequence was collected from a woman aged 25 to 39 in good health and CMV-seronegative. The chain combines TRBV4-2 with TRBJ1-3, with 9 bases identical to TRBD1. The CDR3 nucleotides read TGTGCCAGCAGCCAAGAAGGGAGGTGGGGACAGGGCTACACCATATATTTT. This encodes CASSQEGRWGQGYTIYF.